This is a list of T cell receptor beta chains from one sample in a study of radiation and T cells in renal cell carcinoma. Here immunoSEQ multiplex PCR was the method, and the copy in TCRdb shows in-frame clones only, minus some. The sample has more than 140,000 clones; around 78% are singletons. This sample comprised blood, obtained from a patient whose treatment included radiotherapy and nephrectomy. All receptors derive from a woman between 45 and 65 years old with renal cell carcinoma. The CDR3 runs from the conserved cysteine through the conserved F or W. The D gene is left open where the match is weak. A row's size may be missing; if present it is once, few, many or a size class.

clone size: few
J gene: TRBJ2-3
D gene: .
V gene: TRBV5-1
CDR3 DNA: TGCGCCAGCAGCTTGGCTAGCACAGATACGCAGTATTTT
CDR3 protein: CASSLASTDTQYF

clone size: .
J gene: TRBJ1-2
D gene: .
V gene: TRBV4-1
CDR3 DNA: TGCGCCAGCAGCCAAGATCGGGTCAGGGGTTTGGGTGGCTACACCTTC
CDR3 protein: CASSQDRVRGLGGYTF

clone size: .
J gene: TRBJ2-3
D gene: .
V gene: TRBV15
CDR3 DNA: TGTGCCACCAGCAGAGATCCCGCTAGCTACCCAGATACGCAGTATTTT
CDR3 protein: CATSRDPASYPDTQYF

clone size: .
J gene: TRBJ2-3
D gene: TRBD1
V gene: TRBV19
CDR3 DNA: TGTGCCAGTAGTACCCCCGGGACAGGGGGCACAGATACGCAGTATTTT
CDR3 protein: CASSTPGTGGTDTQYF

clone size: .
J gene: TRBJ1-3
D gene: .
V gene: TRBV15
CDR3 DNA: TGTGCCACCAGCAGAGCTCCAGACCACTCTGGAAACACCATATATTTT
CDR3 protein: CATSRAPDHSGNTIYF

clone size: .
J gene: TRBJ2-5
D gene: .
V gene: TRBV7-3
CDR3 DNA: TGTGCCAGCAGCTTTCAAGTTGGGGAGACCCAGTACTTC
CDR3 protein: CASSFQVGETQYF

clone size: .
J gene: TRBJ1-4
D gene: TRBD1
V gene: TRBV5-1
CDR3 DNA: TGCGCCAGCAGCTTGCTTGGAAGACAGGGTAGTTACGAAAAACTGTTTTTT
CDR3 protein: CASSLLGRQGSYEKLFF

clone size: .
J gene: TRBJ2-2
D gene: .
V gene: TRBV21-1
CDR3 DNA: TGTGCCAGCCGACCTCCCCCGGGAGCGAACACCGGGGAGCTGTTTTTT
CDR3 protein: CASRPPPGANTGELFF

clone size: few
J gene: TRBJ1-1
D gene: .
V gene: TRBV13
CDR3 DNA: TGTGCCAGCAGCTTAGCCGGGGGGCGCATTACTGAAGCTTTCTTT
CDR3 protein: CASSLAGGRITEAFF

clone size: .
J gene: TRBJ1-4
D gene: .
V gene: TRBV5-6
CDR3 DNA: TGTGCCAGCAGCTTCCGTCAGGGGGAAAAACTGTTTTTT
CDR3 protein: CASSFRQGEKLFF

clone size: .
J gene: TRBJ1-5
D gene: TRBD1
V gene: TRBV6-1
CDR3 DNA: TGTGCCAGCAGTGCGGGGGACAGGGGCCTTTATAGCAATCAGCCCCAGCATTTT
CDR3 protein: CASSAGDRGLYSNQPQHF

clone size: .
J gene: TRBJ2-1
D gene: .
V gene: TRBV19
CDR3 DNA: TGTGCCACCGCCAGTGGACACCGCAATGAGCAGTTCTTC
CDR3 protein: CATASGHRNEQFF

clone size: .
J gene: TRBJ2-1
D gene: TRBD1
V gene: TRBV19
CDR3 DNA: TGTGCCAGTAGTCGATGGGACAGGGGGAGCGATGAGCAGTTCTTC
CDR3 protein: CASSRWDRGSDEQFF

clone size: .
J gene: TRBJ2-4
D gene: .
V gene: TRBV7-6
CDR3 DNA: TGTGCCAGCAGCCCACGGGGCCGTGACAGAAAAAACATTCAGTACTTC
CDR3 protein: CASSPRGRDRKNIQYF

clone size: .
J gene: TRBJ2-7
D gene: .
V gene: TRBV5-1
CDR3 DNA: TGCGCCAGCAGCTCGAGGGACCGATCCTACGAGCAGTACTTC
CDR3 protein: CASSSRDRSYEQYF

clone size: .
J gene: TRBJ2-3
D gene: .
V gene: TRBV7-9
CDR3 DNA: TGTGCCAGCAGCTGGCGCGACACTTCGTCTCATACGCAGTATTTT
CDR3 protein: CASSWRDTSSHTQYF

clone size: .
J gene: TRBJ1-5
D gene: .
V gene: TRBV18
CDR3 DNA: TGTGCCAGCTCACCACTCCCAGGGGCGGATAGCAATCAGCCCCAGCATTTT
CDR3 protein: CASSPLPGADSNQPQHF

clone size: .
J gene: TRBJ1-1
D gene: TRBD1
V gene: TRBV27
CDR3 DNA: TGTGCCACCCAGGGGGCCCGGAGGGGCACTGAAGCTTTCTTT
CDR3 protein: CATQGARRGTEAFF

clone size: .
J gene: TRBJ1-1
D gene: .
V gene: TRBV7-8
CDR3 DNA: TGTGCCAGCAGCTTTCCAGGGTACACTGAAGCTTTCTTT
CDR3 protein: CASSFPGYTEAFF

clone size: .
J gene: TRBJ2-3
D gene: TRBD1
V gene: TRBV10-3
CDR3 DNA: TGTGCCATCAGTGAGTCGGGACAGGGGATTACAGATACGCAGTATTTT
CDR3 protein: CAISESGQGITDTQYF

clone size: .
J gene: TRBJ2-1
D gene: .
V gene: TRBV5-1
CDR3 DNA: TGCGCCAGCAGCTTGGGGGTCTACAATGAGCAGTTCTTC
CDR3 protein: CASSLGVYNEQFF

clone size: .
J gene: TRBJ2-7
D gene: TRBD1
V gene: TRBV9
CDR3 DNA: TGTGCCAGCAGCCTATTAGACAGGGGTGGCGAGCAGTACTTC
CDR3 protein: CASSLLDRGGEQYF

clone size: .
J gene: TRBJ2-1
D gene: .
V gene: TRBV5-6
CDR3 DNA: TGTGCCAGCAGCTTGGGGGGCGGCAGGGGAATTTTGGACAATGAGCAGTTCTTC
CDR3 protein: CASSLGGGRGILDNEQFF

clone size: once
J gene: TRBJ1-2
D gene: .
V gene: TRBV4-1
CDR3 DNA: TGCGCCAGCAGCCAAGAAGTTCGCCCAACTAACTATGGCTACACCTTC
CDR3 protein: CASSQEVRPTNYGYTF

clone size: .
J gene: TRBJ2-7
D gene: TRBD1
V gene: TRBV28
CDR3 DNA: TGTGCCAGCAGTCCTCGAGTGGACAGGGGGCCTACCTACGAGCAGTACTTC
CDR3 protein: CASSPRVDRGPTYEQYF

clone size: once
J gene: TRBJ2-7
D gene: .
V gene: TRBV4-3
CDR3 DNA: TGCGCCAGCAGCCAAGAAGAACAGGGCGCCTACGAGCAGTACTTC
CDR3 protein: CASSQEEQGAYEQYF

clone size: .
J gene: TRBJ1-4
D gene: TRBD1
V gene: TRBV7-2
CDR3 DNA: TGTGCCAGCAGCCGGGACAGGGGAGATGGTAATGAAAAACTGTTTTTT
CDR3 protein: CASSRDRGDGNEKLFF

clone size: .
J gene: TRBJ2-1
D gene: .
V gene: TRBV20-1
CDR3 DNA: TGCAGTGTCGCAGCTTACAATGAGCAGTTCTTC
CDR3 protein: CSVAAYNEQFF

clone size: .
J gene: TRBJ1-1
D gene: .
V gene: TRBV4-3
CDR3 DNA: TGCGCCAGCAGCCTTTATGCCAGGGAGAACACTGAAGCTTTCTTT
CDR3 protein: CASSLYARENTEAFF

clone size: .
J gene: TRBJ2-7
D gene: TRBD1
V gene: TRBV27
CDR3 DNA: TGTGCCAGCAGCCCCCGCCGCCGGACAGGGTTCTACGAGCAGTACTTC
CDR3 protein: CASSPRRRTGFYEQYF

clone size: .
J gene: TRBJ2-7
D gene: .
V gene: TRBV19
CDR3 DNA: TGTGCCAGTAGTACGTCAGGCTACGAGCAGTACTTC
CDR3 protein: CASSTSGYEQYF

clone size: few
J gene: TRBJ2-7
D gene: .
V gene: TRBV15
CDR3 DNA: TGTGCCACCAGCAGCCGGGTCTCCTACGAGCAGTACTTC
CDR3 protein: CATSSRVSYEQYF

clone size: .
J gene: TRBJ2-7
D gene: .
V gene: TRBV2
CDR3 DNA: TGTGCCAGCAGAACACACGAGCAGTACTTC
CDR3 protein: CASRTHEQYF

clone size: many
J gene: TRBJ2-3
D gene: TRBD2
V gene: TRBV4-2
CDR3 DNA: TGTGCCAGCAGCCAAGAGGGGGCGGGAGGGCCCACAGATACGCAGTATTTT
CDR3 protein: CASSQEGAGGPTDTQYF

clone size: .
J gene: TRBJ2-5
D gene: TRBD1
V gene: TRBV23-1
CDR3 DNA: TGCGCCAGCAGTCACACAGGGGAAGAGACCCAGTACTTC
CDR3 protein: CASSHTGEETQYF